This T cell receptor beta chain stems from a study of early T cells in non-severe SARS-CoV-2 infection. Overall study: Sequencing targeted bulk RNA from unsorted whole blood, leaving chains unpaired.

Germline V gives CDR1 MNHEY, CDR2 SVGEGT. V lost 1 base to trimming and J lost 9 bases; unmatched junction nucleotides: 6. This CDR3 has 15 amino acids. Study-wide findings and caveats: Matching with VDJdb favored anti-spike CD8 responses (missing private and CD4 specificities).

Concerning this clonotype itself: The target antigen is unknown.

As part of library construction, unique molecular identifiers were attached to individual cDNA molecules. TCRdb reanalysed the 5' RACE reads using MiXCR and keeps one entry per CDR3 protein. The profile shows tens of thousands of distinct CDR3 sequences, around an eighth of them singletons. The sequence was collected from an adult who was a healthcare worker with PCR-confirmed SARS-CoV-2 infection or an uninfected control (not recorded which). This chain links TRBV6-2 or TRBV6-3 with TRBJ2-4; 10 bases match TRBD1. Sequenced input: whole blood. CDR3 bases: TGTGCCAGCAGTTACTTGGGGGACAGGGGAGGCATTCAGTACTTC. This codes for CASSYLGDRGGIQYF.